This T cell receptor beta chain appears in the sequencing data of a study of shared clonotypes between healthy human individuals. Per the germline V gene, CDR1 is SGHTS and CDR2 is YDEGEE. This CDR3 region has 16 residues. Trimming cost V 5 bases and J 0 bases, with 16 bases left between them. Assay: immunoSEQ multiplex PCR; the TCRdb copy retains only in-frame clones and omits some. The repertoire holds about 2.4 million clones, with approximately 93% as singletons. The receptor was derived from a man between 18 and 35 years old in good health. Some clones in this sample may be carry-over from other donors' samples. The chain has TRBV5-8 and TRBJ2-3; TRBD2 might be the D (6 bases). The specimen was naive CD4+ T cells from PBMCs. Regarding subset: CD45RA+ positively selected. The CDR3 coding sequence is TGTGCCAGCAGACCCCCATCGGGGGTTAGCACAGATACGCAGTATTTT. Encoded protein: CASRPPSGVSTDTQYF. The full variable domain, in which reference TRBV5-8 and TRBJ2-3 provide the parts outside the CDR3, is EAGVTQSPTHLIKTRGQQATLRCSPISGHTSVYWYQQALGLGLQFLLWYDEGEERNRGNFPPRFSGRQFPNYSSELNVNALELEDSALYLCASRPPSGVSTDTQYFGPGTRLTVL.